The rows below give T cell receptor beta chains drawn from one sample of a study of blood T cell repertoires in COVID-19. Using immunoSEQ multiplex PCR, the repertoire was profiled, and TCRdb retains in-frame clones only, with some absent. The table includes some 110,000 clones, roughly 80% detected once. The sample taken for sequencing was peripheral blood. The source is a man in his 70s with acute or convalescent COVID-19. Each CDR3 is given with its conserved first and last residue. The order of the fields is J gene, V gene, clone size, D gene, CDR3 DNA, CDR3 protein. A D gene is named only where the DNA matches it firmly. Not every row has a clone size; where given, it reads once, few, many or a size class.

>TRBJ1-2|TRBV6-5|.|.
TGTGCCAGCAGTTACTACAGGAGTAACTATGGCTACACCTTC
CASSYYRSNYGYTF
>TRBJ1-1|TRBV28|.|.
TGTGCCAGCAGTCTTAGTTTGACTGAAGCTTTCTTT
CASSLSLTEAFF
>TRBJ1-2|TRBV19|.|.
TGTGCCAGTAGTATCGCAGGGGCGAGGGACTATGGCTACACCTTC
CASSIAGARDYGYTF
>TRBJ1-6|TRBV5-5|.|.
TGTGCCAGCAGCTTTTTGGACTCTGATTCACCCCTCCACTTT
CASSFLDSDSPLHF
>TRBJ2-7|TRBV6-5|.|TRBD1
TGTGCCAGCAGCATCAACCGGGACAGGGGTTACGAGCAGTACTTC
CASSINRDRGYEQYF
>TRBJ1-2|TRBV6-6|.|.
TGTGCCAGCCTCCCCTCTCAGGCTAACTATGGCTACACCTTC
CASLPSQANYGYTF
>TRBJ2-3|TRBV9|.|TRBD2
TGTGCCAGCAGCTCTTCGACTAGCGTGGGTATCGTTACGCAGTATTTT
CASSSSTSVGIVTQYF
>TRBJ2-3|TRBV7-6|.|TRBD2
TGTGCCAGCAGCTTAGGGCCCGGGCGGGGGTCGGATACGCAGTATTTT
CASSLGPGRGSDTQYF
>TRBJ2-1|TRBV21-1|.|.
TGTGCCAGCGGCCGGGGATGGGGCAATGAGCAGTTCTTC
CASGRGWGNEQFF
>TRBJ2-5|TRBV6-5|.|.
TGTGCCAGCAGTACCATACGGGACAATCAAGAGACCCAGTACTTC
CASSTIRDNQETQYF
>TRBJ1-5|TRBV29-1|.|.
TGCAGCGTTGCCCAGGCCAGCAATCAGCCCCAGCATTTT
CSVAQASNQPQHF
>TRBJ2-7|TRBV7-3|.|TRBD2
TGTGCCAGCAGCGCCGCTAGCGGGATATCTGGCGAGCAGTACTTC
CASSAASGISGEQYF
>TRBJ2-5|TRBV14|.|.
TGTGCCAGCAGCCAAGTTAAGGCTCAGAGGGAGACCCAGTACTTC
CASSQVKAQRETQYF
>TRBJ1-6|TRBV10-3|few|TRBD1
TGTGCCATCAGTGACGGGACAGGGTATCCACCCCTCCACTTT
CAISDGTGYPPLHF
>TRBJ1-3|TRBV5-1|.|.
TGCGCCAGCAGCTTGGGGACAGCCTCTGGAAACACCATATATTTT
CASSLGTASGNTIYF
>TRBJ1-1|TRBV5-5|.|.
TGTGCCAGCAGGAGCGGGACCATGAACACTGAAGCTTTCTTT
CASRSGTMNTEAFF
>TRBJ1-2|TRBV5-4|.|TRBD1
TGTGCCAGCAGCTCCGGACAGGGTGACTATGGCTACACCTTC
CASSSGQGDYGYTF
>TRBJ2-1|TRBV7-8|.|TRBD1
TGTGCCAGCACCCCTCTGTCACAGGGGGGTTACAATGAGCAGTTCTTC
CASTPLSQGGYNEQFF
>TRBJ2-7|TRBV18|.|TRBD2
TGTGCCAGCTCACCCCCGGGAGGCGGGCAGTACTTC
CASSPPGGGQYF
>TRBJ2-2|TRBV9|.|.
TGTGCCAGCAGCGTAGAAGGGGGGGGCTACCCCCTCGGCACCGGGGAGCTGTTTTTT
CASSVEGGGYPLGTGELFF
>TRBJ2-5|TRBV24-1|once|.
TGTGCCACCAGTGATGCCGGGACAAGTAAAGAGACCCAGTACTTC
CATSDAGTSKETQYF
>TRBJ2-5|TRBV15|.|.
TGTGCCACCAGCATTAATAGGGGGGGCGAGTACCAAGAGACCCAGTACTTC
CATSINRGGEYQETQYF
>TRBJ2-5|TRBV5-1|.|TRBD2
TGCGCCAGCGCCGTGACTAGCGGGCTTCAAGAGACCCAGTACTTC
CASAVTSGLQETQYF
>TRBJ2-2|TRBV5-1|.|.
TGCGCCAGCGCCAGGGCCCCAAACACCGGGGAGCTGTTTTTT
CASARAPNTGELFF
>TRBJ1-1|TRBV25-1|few|TRBD1
TGTGCCAGCACCCCCTGGGACAGCAGATACACTGAAGCTTTCTTT
CASTPWDSRYTEAFF
>TRBJ2-3|TRBV28|.|TRBD2
TGTGCCAGCGCCGGGGGGGGACTAGCGACAGATACGCAGTATTTT
CASAGGGLATDTQYF
>TRBJ2-2|TRBV2|.|.
TGTGCCAGCAGTAGCAGAGAGGGCGGGGAGCTGTTTTTT
CASSSREGGELFF
>TRBJ1-6|TRBV6-6|.|TRBD1
TGTGCCAGCACTCAGGGGGGGACAGGGGGTGTGTCACCCCTCCACTTT
CASTQGGTGGVSPLHF
>TRBJ2-7|TRBV11-1|.|TRBD1
TGTGCCAGCAGCTTTGAGACAGGGGGTTACGAGCAGTACTTC
CASSFETGGYEQYF
>TRBJ2-1|TRBV27|few|.
TGTGCCAGCAGTTTATGGGGCGGAGAGCAGTTCTTC
CASSLWGGEQFF
>TRBJ2-7|TRBV28|.|TRBD1
TGTGCCAGCAGTTTTCGTTTCGCACAGGGGGTGGGACCCTACGAGCAGTACTTC
CASSFRFAQGVGPYEQYF
>TRBJ2-7|TRBV7-2|.|TRBD1
TGTGCCAGCAGCTTAGCGGGGGCAGGGGGTTACGAGCAGTACTTC
CASSLAGAGGYEQYF
>TRBJ2-1|TRBV20-1|.|.
TGCAGTGCTAGTGAGCCTCTTGGGCTCAATGAGCAGTTCTTC
CSASEPLGLNEQFF
>TRBJ1-2|TRBV10-3|.|TRBD1
TGTGCCATCAGTGCCCAGACAGGGACAAACTATGGCTACACCTTC
CAISAQTGTNYGYTF
>TRBJ1-5|TRBV19|.|.
TGTGCCAGTAGTATTCCACTGAGCAATCAGCCCCAGCATTTT
CASSIPLSNQPQHF
>TRBJ2-1|TRBV5-1|.|TRBD2
TGCGCCAGCAGCTCTAGGACTAGCCACAATGAGCAGTTCTTC
CASSSRTSHNEQFF
>TRBJ2-3|TRBV11-2|.|TRBD2
TGTGCCAGCAGCTTTCGGACTAGCGGGAGCGCAGATACGCAGTATTTT
CASSFRTSGSADTQYF
>TRBJ1-2|TRBV11-2|.|.
TGTGCCAGCAGCTTAGATCATTTGGCCACCTATGGCTACACCTTC
CASSLDHLATYGYTF
>TRBJ2-2|TRBV4-2|.|TRBD2
TGTGCCAGCAGCCAAGATGTACTAGCGGGGAACACCGGGGAGCTGTTTTTT
CASSQDVLAGNTGELFF
>TRBJ1-6|TRBV28|few|TRBD1
TGTGCCAGCAGTCCACAGAAGAGAGGGACAGAAAGCTCCTATAATTCACCCCTCCACTTT
CASSPQKRGTESSYNSPLHF
>TRBJ1-5|TRBV5-6|.|TRBD1
TGTGCCAGCAGCTTCGGTTCAGGGGGGATTAATCAGCCCCAGCATTTT
CASSFGSGGINQPQHF
>TRBJ2-3|TRBV5-1|.|TRBD2
TGCGCCAGCAAAAAAAGCGGGGGGACCACAGATACGCAGTATTTT
CASKKSGGTTDTQYF